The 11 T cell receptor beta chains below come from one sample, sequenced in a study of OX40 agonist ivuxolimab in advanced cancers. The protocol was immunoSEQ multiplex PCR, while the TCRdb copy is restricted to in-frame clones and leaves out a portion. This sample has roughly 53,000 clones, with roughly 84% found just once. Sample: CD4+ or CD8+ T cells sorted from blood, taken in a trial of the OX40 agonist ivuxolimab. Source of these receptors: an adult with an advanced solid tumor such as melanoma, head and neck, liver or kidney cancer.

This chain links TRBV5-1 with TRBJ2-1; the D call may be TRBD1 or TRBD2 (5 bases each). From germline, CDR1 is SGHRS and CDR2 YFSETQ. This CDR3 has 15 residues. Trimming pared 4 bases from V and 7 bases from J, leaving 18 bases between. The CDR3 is CASSNSGPPGNEQFF. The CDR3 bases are TGCGCCAGCAGCAATTCGGGGCCCCCCGGGAATGAGCAGTTCTTC.

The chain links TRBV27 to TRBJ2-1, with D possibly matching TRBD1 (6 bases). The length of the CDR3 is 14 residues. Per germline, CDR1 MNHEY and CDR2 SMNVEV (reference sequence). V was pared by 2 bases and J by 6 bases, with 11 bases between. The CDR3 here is CASSLRTVLNEQFF. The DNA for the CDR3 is TGTGCCAGCAGTTTACGGACAGTCCTCAATGAGCAGTTCTTC.

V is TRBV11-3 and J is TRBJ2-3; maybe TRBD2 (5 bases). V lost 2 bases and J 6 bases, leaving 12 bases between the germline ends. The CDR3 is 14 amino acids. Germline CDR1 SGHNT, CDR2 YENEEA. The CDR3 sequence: CASSLTPRGDTQYF. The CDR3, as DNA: TGTGCCAGCAGCTTAACGCCACGGGGTGATACGCAGTATTTT.

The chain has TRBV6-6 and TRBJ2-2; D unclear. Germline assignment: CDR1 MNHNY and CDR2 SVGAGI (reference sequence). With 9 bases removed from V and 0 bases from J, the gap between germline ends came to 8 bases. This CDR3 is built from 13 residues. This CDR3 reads CASPAPNTGELFF. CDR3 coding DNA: TGTGCCAGTCCGGCGCCGAACACCGGGGAGCTGTTTTTT.

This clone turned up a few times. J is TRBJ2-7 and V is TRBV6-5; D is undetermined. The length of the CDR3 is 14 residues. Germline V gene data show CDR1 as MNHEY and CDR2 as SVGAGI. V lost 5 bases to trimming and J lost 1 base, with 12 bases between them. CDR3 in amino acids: CASSQTELSYEQYF. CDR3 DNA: TGTGCCAGCAGTCAGACTGAGCTGTCCTACGAGCAGTACTTC.

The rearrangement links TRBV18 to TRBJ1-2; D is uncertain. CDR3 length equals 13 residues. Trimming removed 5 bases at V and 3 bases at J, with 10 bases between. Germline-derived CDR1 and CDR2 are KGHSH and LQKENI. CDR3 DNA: TGTGCCAGCTCAACAGACGGTGACTATGGCTACACCTTC. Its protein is CASSTDGDYGYTF.

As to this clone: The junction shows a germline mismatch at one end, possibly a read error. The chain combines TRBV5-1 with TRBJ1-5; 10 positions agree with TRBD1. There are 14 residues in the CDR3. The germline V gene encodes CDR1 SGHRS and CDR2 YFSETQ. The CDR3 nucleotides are TGTGCCAGCAGCAGGACAGGGGGACATCAGCCCCAGCATTTT. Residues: CASSRTGGHQPQHF.

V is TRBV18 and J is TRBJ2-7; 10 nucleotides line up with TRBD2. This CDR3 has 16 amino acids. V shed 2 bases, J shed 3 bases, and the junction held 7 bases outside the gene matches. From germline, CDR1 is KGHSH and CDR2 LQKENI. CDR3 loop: CASSPRSGRAFYEQYF. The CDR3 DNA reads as TGTGCCAGCTCACCAAGAAGCGGGAGGGCCTTCTACGAGCAGTACTTC. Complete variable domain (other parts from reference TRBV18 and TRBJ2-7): NAGVMQNPRHLVRRRGQEARLRCSPMKGHSHVYWYRQLPEEGLKFMVYLQKENIIDESGMPKERFSAEFPKEGPSILRIQQVVRGDSAAYFCASSPRSGRAFYEQYFGPGTRLTVT.

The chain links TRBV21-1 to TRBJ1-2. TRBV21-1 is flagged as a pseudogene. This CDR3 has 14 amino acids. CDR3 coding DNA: TGTGCCAGCGGTGGACGAGGGACGAACTATGGCTACACCTTC. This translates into CASGGRGTNYGYTF.

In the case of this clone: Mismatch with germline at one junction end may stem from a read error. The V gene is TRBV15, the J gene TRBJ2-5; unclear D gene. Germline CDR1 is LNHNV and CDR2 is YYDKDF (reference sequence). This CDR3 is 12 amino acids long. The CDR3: CATSRDVKGVHF. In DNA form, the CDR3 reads TGTGCCACCAGCAGAGATGTGAAAGGAGTACACTTC.

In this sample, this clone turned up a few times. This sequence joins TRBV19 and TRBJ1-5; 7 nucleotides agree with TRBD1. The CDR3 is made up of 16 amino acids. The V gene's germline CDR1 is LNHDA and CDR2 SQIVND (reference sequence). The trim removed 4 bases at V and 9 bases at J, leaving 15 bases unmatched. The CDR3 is CASSSGDSHLPGPQHF. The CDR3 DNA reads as TGTGCCAGTAGTAGTGGGGACAGCCACTTGCCAGGGCCCCAGCATTTT.